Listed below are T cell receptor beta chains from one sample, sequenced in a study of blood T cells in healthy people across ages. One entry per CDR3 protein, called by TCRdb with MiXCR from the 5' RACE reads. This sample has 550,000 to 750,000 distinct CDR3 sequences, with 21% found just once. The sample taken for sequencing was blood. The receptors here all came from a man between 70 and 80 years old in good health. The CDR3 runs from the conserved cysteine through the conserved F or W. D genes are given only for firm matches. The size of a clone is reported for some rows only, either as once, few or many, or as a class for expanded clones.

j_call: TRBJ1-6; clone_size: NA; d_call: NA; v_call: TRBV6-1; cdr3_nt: TGTGCCAGCAGAGCGGGACGCTCCTATAATTCACCCCTCCACTTT; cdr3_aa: CASRAGRSYNSPLHF
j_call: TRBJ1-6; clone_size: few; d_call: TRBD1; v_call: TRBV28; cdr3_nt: TGTGCAATCAAGGGACAGAAAAATTCACCCCTCCACTTT; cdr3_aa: CAIKGQKNSPLHF
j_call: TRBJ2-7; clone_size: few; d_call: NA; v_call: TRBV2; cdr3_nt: TGTGCCACCGACGGGGACAAGGCCGAGCAGTACTTC; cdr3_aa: CATDGDKAEQYF
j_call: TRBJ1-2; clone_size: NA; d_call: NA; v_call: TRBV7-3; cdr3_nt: TGTGCCAGCAGCTTAATAAGGATCTATGGCTACACCTTC; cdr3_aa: CASSLIRIYGYTF
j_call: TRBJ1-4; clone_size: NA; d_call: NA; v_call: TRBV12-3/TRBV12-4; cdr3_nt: TGTGCCAGCAGTCCCAGCAAGGGGGGTGAAAAACTGTTTTTT; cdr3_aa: CASSPSKGGEKLFF
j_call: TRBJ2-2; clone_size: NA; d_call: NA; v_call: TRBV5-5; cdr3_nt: TGTGCCAGCAGCCAAATGACGAGATACACCGGGGAGCTGTTTTTT; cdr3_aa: CASSQMTRYTGELFF
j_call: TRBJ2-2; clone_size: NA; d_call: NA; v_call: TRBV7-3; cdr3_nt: TGTGCCAGCAGCCCCGGGAGTGGACAGGATACCGGGGAGCTGTTTTTT; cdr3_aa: CASSPGSGQDTGELFF
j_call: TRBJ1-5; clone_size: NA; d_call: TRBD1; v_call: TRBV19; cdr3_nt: TGTGCCAGCCAAGTAGGGGGCCCCAATCAGCCCCAGCATTTT; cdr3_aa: CASQVGGPNQPQHF
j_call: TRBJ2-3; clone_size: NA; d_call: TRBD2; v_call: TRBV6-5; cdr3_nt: TGTGCCAGCAGTACCCGACTAGCGGGAGGCACAGATACGCAGTATTTT; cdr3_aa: CASSTRLAGGTDTQYF
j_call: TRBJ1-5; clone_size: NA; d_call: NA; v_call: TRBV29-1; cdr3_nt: TGCAGCGTTGCAGGGGCCGGCAATCAGCCCCAGCATTTT; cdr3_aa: CSVAGAGNQPQHF
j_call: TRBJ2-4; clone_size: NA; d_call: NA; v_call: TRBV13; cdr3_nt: TGTGCCAGCAGCTTAGGGGCATCCAGGGGTTCCCCCAGAGACATTCAGTACTTC; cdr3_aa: CASSLGASRGSPRDIQYF
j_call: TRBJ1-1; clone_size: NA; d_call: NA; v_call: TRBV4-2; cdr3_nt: TGTGCCAGCAGCCAAGAGGAGGGCCACGACATGAACACTGAAGCTTTCTTT; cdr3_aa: CASSQEEGHDMNTEAFF
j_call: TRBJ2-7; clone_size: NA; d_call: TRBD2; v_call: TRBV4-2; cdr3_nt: TGTGCCAGCAGCCAAACTAGCGGGGGATCCTACGAGCAGTACTTC; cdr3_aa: CASSQTSGGSYEQYF
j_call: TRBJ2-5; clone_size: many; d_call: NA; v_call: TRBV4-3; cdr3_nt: TGCGCCAGCAGCCAAGAAGGCCTAGCGGAGACCCAGTACTTC; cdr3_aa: CASSQEGLAETQYF
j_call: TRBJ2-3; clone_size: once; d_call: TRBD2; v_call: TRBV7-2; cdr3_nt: TGTGCCAGCAGCGCCCAGCGGGGCATTGCAGATACGCAGTATTTT; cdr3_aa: CASSAQRGIADTQYF
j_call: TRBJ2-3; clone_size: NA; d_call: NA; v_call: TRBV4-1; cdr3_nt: TGCGCCAGCAGCCAGGGGTGGTGGGCAGCTCCGAGGACAGATACGCAGTATTTT; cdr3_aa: CASSQGWWAAPRTDTQYF
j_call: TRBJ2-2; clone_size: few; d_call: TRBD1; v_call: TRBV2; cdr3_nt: TGTGCCAGCAGATCCGACAGGGGAAACACCGGGGAGCTGTTTTTT; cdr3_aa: CASRSDRGNTGELFF
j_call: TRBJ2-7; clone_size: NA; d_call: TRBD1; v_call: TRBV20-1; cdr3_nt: TGCAGTGCTAGAGAACGACAGGGGCCCTCCTACGAGCAGTACTTC; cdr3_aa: CSARERQGPSYEQYF
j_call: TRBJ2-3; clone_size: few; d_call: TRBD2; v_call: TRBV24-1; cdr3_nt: TGTGCCACCAGTGGTCCTCAGCGGGAGAGAGTGACAGATACGCAGTATTTT; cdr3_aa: CATSGPQRERVTDTQYF
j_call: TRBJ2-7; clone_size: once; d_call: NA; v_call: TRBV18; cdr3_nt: TGTGCCAGCTCACCACCCCGGGGCTCTATATACTACGAGCAGTACTTC; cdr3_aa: CASSPPRGSIYYEQYF
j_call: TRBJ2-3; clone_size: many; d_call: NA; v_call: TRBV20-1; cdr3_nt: TGCAGTGCTACGGGCGGAAACACAGATACGCAGTATTTT; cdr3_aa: CSATGGNTDTQYF
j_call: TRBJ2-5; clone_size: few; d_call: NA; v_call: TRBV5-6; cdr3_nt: TGTGCCAGCAGCTTGACGGGTGGGCGCGGACTTGGACTGGGGACCCAGTACTTC; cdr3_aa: CASSLTGGRGLGLGTQYF
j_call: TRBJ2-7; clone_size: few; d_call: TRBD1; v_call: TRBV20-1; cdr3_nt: TGCAGTGCTCGAGACAGGGGGAGGTACGAGCAGTACTTC; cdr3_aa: CSARDRGRYEQYF
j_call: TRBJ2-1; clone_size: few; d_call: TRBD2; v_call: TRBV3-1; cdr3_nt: TGTGCCAGCAGCCAAGCTAGCGGGAAGGGCAATGAGCAGTTCTTC; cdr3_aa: CASSQASGKGNEQFF
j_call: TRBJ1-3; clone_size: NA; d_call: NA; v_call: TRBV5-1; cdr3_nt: TGCGCCAGCAGCTCCGGGACAAGCACTGGAAACACCATATATTTT; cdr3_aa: CASSSGTSTGNTIYF
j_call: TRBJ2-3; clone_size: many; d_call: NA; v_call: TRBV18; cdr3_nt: TGTGCCAGCTCACCATTTCAGGGACATACGCAGTATTTT; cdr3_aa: CASSPFQGHTQYF
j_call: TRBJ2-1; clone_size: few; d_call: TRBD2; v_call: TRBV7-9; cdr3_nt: TGTGCCAGCAGCTTAAAGCGGGAGAGAGGTGAGCAGTTCTTC; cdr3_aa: CASSLKRERGEQFF
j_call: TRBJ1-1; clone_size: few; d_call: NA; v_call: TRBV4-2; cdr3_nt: TGTGCCAGCAGCCGCGTCCCGTCGGGCGGGAACACTGAAGCTTTCTTT; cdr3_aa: CASSRVPSGGNTEAFF
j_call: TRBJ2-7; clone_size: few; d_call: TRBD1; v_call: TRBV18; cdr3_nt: TGTGCCAGCTCACCGCGGACAGGGGGTTTTAGCTCCTACGAGCAGTACTTC; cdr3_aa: CASSPRTGGFSSYEQYF
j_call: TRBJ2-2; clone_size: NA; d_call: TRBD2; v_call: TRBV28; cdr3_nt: TGTGCCAGCAGACGTACTAGCGGGAGGAACACCGGGGAGCTGTTTTTT; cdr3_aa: CASRRTSGRNTGELFF
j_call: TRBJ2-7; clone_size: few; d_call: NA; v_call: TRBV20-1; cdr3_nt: TGCAGTGCTAGCCCCCAACACCCGGGGCAGATTAACGAGCAGTACTTC; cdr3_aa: CSASPQHPGQINEQYF
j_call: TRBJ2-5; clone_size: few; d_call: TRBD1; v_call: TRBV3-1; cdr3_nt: TGTGCCAGCAGAAGACAGGGGGAAGAGACCCAGTACTTC; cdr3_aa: CASRRQGEETQYF
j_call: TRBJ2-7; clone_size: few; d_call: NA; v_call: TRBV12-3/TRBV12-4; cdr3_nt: TGTGCCAGCAGTCCCAACCTTCCTAACGAGCAGTACTTC; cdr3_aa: CASSPNLPNEQYF